What follows describes a single T cell receptor beta chain. The target antigen is unknown. The source of the sample is a study of shared clonotypes between healthy human individuals. J gave up 4 bases and V 4 bases, and 13 bases lay outside the gene matches. The CDR3 loop spans 15 amino acids. Germline V gene sequence: CDR1 SQVTM, CDR2 ANQGSEA. Per the original methods: With immunoSEQ giving junction-only sequences and no quality scores, filtering differed. Profiling relied on immunoSEQ multiplex PCR, and the TCRdb table lists in-frame clones only, not all of them. Clonal size and the V and J genes are those of that table, whereas D and trimming came from the DNA. The sample consists of hundreds of thousands of clones, around 74% of them appearing once. A CD45RA-negative memory subset and a CD45RA+ naive subset were separated from the CD4+ cells. Broader study findings: There were few donors, and this limited the genetic and exposure-history diversity represented. With a handful of donors compared, 4.5% to 6.5% of naive CD4 clonotypes were shared.

The chain recombines TRBV29-1 with TRBJ2-7, with 7 bases fitting TRBD2. Sequencing used memory CD4+ T cells sorted from blood. Subset denoted: CD45RA-negative fraction. The receptor was derived from a young woman in good health. CDR3 protein: CSVGYGTVGGYEQYF. The DNA for the CDR3 is TGCAGCGTTGGGTACGGGACGGTGGGGGGGTACGAGCAGTACTTC.